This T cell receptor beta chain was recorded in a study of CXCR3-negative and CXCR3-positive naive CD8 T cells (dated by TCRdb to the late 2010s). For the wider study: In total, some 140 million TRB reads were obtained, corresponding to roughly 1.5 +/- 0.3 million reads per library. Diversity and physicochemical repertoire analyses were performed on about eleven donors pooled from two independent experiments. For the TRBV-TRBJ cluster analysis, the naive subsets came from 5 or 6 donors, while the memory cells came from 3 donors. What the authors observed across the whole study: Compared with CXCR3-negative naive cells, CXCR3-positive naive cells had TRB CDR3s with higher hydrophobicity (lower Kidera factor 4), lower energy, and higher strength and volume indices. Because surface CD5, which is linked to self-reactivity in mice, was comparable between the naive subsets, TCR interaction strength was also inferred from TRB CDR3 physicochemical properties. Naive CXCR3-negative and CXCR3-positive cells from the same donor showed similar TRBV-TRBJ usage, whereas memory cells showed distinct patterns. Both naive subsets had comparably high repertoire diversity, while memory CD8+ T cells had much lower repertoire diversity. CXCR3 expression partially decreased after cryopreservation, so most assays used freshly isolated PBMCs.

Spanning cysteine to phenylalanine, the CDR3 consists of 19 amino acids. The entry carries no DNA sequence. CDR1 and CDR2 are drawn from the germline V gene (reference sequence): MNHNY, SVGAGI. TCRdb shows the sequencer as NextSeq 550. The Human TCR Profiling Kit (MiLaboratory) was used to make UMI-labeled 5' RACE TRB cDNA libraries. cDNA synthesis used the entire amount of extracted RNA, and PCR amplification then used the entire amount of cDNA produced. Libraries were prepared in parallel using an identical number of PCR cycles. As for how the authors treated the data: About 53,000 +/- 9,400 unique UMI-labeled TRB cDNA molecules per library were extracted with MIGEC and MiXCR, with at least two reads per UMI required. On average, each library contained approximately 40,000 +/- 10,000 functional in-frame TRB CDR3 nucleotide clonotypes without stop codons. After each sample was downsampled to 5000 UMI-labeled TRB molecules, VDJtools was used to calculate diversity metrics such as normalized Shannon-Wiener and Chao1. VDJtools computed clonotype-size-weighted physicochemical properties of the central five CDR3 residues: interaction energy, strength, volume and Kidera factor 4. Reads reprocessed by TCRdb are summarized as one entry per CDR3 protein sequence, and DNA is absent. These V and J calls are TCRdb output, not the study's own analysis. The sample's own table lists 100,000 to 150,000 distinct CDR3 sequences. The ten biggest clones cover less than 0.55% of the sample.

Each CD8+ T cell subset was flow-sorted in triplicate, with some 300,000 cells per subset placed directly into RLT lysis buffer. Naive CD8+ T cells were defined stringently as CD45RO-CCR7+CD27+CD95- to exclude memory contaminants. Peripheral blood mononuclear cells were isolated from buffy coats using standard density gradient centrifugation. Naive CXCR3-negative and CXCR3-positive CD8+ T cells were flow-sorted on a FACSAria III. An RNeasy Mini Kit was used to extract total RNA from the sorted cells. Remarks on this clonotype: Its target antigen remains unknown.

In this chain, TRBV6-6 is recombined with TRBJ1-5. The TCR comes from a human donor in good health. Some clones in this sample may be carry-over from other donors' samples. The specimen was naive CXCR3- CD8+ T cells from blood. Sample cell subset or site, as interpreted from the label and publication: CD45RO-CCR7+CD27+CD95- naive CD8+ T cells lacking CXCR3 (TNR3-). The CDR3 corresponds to CASSYYRYGDSYSNQPQHF.